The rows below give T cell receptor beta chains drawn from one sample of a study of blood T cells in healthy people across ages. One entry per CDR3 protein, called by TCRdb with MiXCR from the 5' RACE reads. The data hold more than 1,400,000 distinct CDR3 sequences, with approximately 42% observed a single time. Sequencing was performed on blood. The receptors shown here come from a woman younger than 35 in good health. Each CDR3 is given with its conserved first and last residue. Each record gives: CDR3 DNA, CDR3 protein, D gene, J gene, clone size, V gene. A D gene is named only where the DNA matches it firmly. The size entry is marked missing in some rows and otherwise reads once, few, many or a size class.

TGCAGCGTTGAAGGGCTAGCGGGGGGATTACAAGAGACCCAGTACTTC | CSVEGLAGGLQETQYF | TRBD2 | TRBJ2-5 | . | TRBV29-1
TGTGCCAGCAGTGAATGGAACTGGGGGGGCTACGAGCAGTACTTC | CASSEWNWGGYEQYF | TRBD2 | TRBJ2-7 | once | TRBV25-1
TGTGCTAGTGGTTTGGTCTTTGAGGGAGGGCCGAACGAGCAGTACTTC | CASGLVFEGGPNEQYF | TRBD2 | TRBJ2-7 | . | TRBV12-5
TGTGCCAGCAGCTACGGGACTAGGGGGAGGGAGACCCAGTACTTC | CASSYGTRGRETQYF | TRBD2 | TRBJ2-5 | once | TRBV11-2
TGTGCCAGCAGCGCCAAGATAGCGGGAGCTAGGTACGAGCAGTACTTC | CASSAKIAGARYEQYF | TRBD2 | TRBJ2-7 | few | TRBV9
TGCAGTAGAGGGGGGTTCTCCTACAATGAGCAGTTCTTC | CSRGGFSYNEQFF | . | TRBJ2-1 | . | TRBV20-1
TGCAGCGTTGAGGACGGATTGACGGACAATGAGCAGTACTTC | CSVEDGLTDNEQYF | . | TRBJ2-7 | . | TRBV29-1
TGTGCCAGCAGCTCGCCGACTGTGTTCGAGCAGTACTTC | CASSSPTVFEQYF | . | TRBJ2-7 | many | TRBV7-2
TGTGCCAGTAAGACAGGGACCTCCTACGAGCAGTACTTC | CASKTGTSYEQYF | TRBD1 | TRBJ2-7 | . | TRBV28
TGCAGTGCCCCCGGACTAGCGGGATTCAGTGAGCAGTTCTTC | CSAPGLAGFSEQFF | TRBD2 | TRBJ2-1 | . | TRBV20-1
TGTGCCAGCAGTCTAGGACAGAACCTGATTAATGAGCAGTTCTTC | CASSLGQNLINEQFF | . | TRBJ2-1 | few | TRBV27
TGTGCCAGCAGTGGGGTTGACAAATCCACAGATACGCAGTATTTT | CASSGVDKSTDTQYF | . | TRBJ2-3 | . | TRBV28
TGTGCCATCAGTGTGGGACCGAGCACAGATACGCAGTATTTT | CAISVGPSTDTQYF | . | TRBJ2-3 | . | TRBV10-3
TGTGCCAGCTGCCGGGCGGGGGCGGGCGAGCAGTACTTC | CASCRAGAGEQYF | . | TRBJ2-7 | few | TRBV25-1
TGTGTCAGCAGCTTAGACTTTCAAGAGACCCAGTACTTC | CVSSLDFQETQYF | . | TRBJ2-5 | . | TRBV11-1
TGCAGTGCTCTATTGCTGGGGGCACCCAAAAACATTCAGTACTTC | CSALLLGAPKNIQYF | . | TRBJ2-4 | . | TRBV20-1